These 29 T cell receptor beta chains came from one sample sequenced in a study of read filtering for tumor transcriptome and immune sequencing (TCRdb year 2020). The sample was run on an Illumina HiSeq 4000. TCR libraries were constructed from approximately 390 ng RNA using the Immunoverse kit, and molecular barcoded adaptors covering alpha/delta and beta/gamma chains were employed. The raw public reads went through TCRdb reprocessing: fastp at Q25, MiXCR clone calling, in-frame beta chains kept. Duplicate CDR3 protein sequences are folded into a single record with the most common DNA and genes. Counted in this sample were tens of thousands of distinct CDR3 sequences; roughly a fifth of them appeared once. Clones ranked in the top ten supply approximately 11% of the sample. Sequencing was done on a sample of a population of CD138-negative cells sorted from bone marrow. The label giving this sample's cell subset or site can be read as: bone marrow mononuclear cells depleted of CD138+ plasma/myeloma cells by negative magnetic selection. These receptors originate from a donor aged 40 or older with multiple myeloma.

The sample holds one count of this clonotype. The conserved phenylalanine or tryptophan normally closing the CDR3 is absent here, so this likely arose from a read error. The chain combines TRBV3-1 with TRBJ2-1; 11 bases line up with TRBD2. The germline V gene encodes CDR1 LGHDT and CDR2 YNNKEL (reference sequence). After removal of 4 bases from V and 4 bases from J, the junction contained 6 bases not matched to a gene. This CDR3 region has 16 residues. The CDR3 DNA sequence: TGTGCCAGCAGCCCGACTAGCGGGGAGCGGTACAATGAGCAGTTCCTC. This gives the protein CASSPTSGERYNEQFL.

This clonotype was detected many times. The chain uses TRBV24-1 and TRBJ1-2; D ambiguous. Per the germline V gene, CDR1 is KGHDR and CDR2 is SFDVKD. V was cut by 4 bases and J by 5 bases, with 7 bases left in between. The CDR3 consists of 12 residues. The CDR3 sequence: CATSETEYGYTF. The CDR3 DNA sequence: TGTGCCACCAGTGAAACGGAGTATGGCTACACCTTC.

This clonotype has just a few counts. This chain connects TRBV4-2 to TRBJ2-1, with D perhaps given as TRBD1 or TRBD2 (5 bases each). The CDR3 covers 17 residues. Germline CDR1 is LGHNA and CDR2 is YNFKEQ. The V end was cut by 0 bases, the J end by 1 base, with 13 bases between. CDR3 bases: TGTGCCAGCAGCCAAGATTACGGGACGTCTTCCTACAATGAGCAGTTCTTC. The encoded protein is CASSQDYGTSSYNEQFF.

This clonotype was seen many times. The chain links TRBV6-5 to TRBJ2-6; D gene uncertain. The CDR3 is 15 residues long. V dropped 2 bases and J dropped 1 base, with 6 bases sitting between them. CDR1 and CDR2 (germline): MNHEY, SVGAGI. The CDR3 nucleotides read TGTGCCAGCAGTTACGTACTGTCTGGGGCCAACGTCCTGACTTTC. This gives the protein CASSYVLSGANVLTF.

This clonotype appeared once. The genes are TRBV2 and TRBJ1-5; TRBD1 agrees at 8 bases. Germline values: CDR1 SNHLY, CDR2 FYNNEI. V lost 6 bases to trimming and J lost 4 bases; unmatched junction nucleotides: 8. The CDR3 covers 15 residues. CDR3 loop: CASRGQGSGNQPQHF. The CDR3 DNA reads TGTGCCAGCAGAGGACAGGGTTCGGGTAATCAGCCCCAGCATTTT.

This clonotype was counted ten times or more. The V and J genes are TRBV29-1 and TRBJ2-5; 7 nucleotides align to TRBD2. The CDR3 sequence is 14 residues long. The junction had 7 bases not matched to a gene; V was cut back by 4 bases and J by 2 bases. Germline V gives CDR1 SQVTM, CDR2 ANQGSEA. CDR3: CSVVLGGRQETQYF. The CDR3, as DNA: TGCAGCGTTGTACTGGGGGGGAGGCAAGAGACCCAGTACTTC.

This clonotype was counted at least ten times. V is TRBV19 and J is TRBJ2-1; TRBD1 matches at 10 bases. Germline V gene data show CDR1 as LNHDA and CDR2 as SQIVND (reference sequence). The V segment lost 4 bases and the J segment 4 bases; nucleotides outside the gene matches: 4. This CDR3 contains 15 residues. CDR3 sequence: CASSTGQGRYNEQFF. In nucleotides, the CDR3 is TGTGCCAGTAGTACGGGACAGGGGAGATACAATGAGCAGTTCTTC.

The table lists this clonotype with many counts. The V call is TRBV7-2, the J call TRBJ2-3; 8 bases are shared with TRBD2. Germline CDR1 and CDR2: SGHTA and FQGNSA. J was trimmed by 2 bases and V by 5 bases; bases with no gene match: 9. CDR3 size: 16 residues. This CDR3 reads CASSIKRGSYTDTQYF. DNA for the CDR3: TGTGCCAGCAGCATCAAGCGGGGGTCATACACAGATACGCAGTATTTT.

This clonotype has at least ten counts. The chain couples TRBV7-2 to TRBJ2-7; TRBD2 aligns across 8 bases. CDR3 size: 16 residues. CDR1 is SGHTA and CDR2 is FQGNSA in the germline V gene. The ends lost 3 bases at V and 3 bases at J; junction bases unmatched: 10. Here the CDR3 reads CASSLAGGRVYYEQYF. The CDR3 DNA reads as TGTGCCAGCAGCTTGGCGGGGGGCCGAGTTTACTACGAGCAGTACTTC. The variable domain in full, with the rest retrieved from reference TRBV7-2 and TRBJ2-7, is GAGVSQSPSNKVTEKGKDVELRCDPISGHTALYWYRQSLGQGLEFLIYFQGNSAPDKSGLPSDRFSAERTGGSVSTLTIQRTQQEDSAVYLCASSLAGGRVYYEQYFGPGTRLTVT.

This clonotype was seen only once. The rearrangement uses TRBV20-1 and TRBJ2-1; D possibly corresponds to TRBD2 (5 bases). CDR1 and CDR2 from the germline V gene are DFQATT and SNEGSKA (reference sequence). The CDR3 has 14 residues. Trimming left V 3 bases short and J 5 bases short, with 14 bases between. The CDR3 DNA sequence: TGCAGTGCTAGGTGGCTAGCAGTGAACAATGAGCAGTTCTTC. Translating it yields CSARWLAVNNEQFF.

This clonotype was counted at least ten times. The chain is built from TRBV28 and TRBJ2-3; D gene ambiguous. V was trimmed by 0 bases and J by 3 bases, leaving 4 bases between them. The CDR3 length is 13 residues. Germline V gives CDR1 MDHEN, CDR2 SYDVKM. The CDR3 nucleotides are TGTGCCAGCAGTTTATGGGGAACAGATACGCAGTATTTT. It yields the protein CASSLWGTDTQYF.

The table lists this clonotype with many counts. J is TRBJ1-1 and V is TRBV29-1, with D unclear. V lost 4 bases to trimming and J lost 7 bases, with 7 bases between them. The germline CDR1 and CDR2 sequences are SQVTM and ANQGSEA. CDR3 length: 10 amino acids. The CDR3 DNA follows: TGCAGCGTTGGAGGTATTGAAGCTTTCTTT. Protein sequence: CSVGGIEAFF.

Worth noting for this clonotype: A much larger clone is a single base away; this may be a read error. Here the CDR3 omits its conserved ending phenylalanine or tryptophan, so a read error is the likely source. The chain's CDR3 is CASSYPLGGEQYL. In DNA form, the CDR3 reads TGTGCCAGCAGTTACCCCTTGGGGGGGGAGCAGTACCTC. This chain uses TRBV6-2 or TRBV6-3 with TRBJ2-7; TRBD2 aligns across 7 bases. The CDR3 extends over 13 amino acids. Germline-derived CDR1 and CDR2 are MNHEY and SVGEGT. Trimming at V came to 2 bases and at J to 7 bases, leaving 5 bases not matched to a gene.

Many counts were recorded for this clonotype. The chain carries TRBV5-1 and TRBJ1-1, with 12 bases lining up with TRBD1. The CDR3 consists of 15 residues. Trimming took 4 bases from V and 4 from J; bases not matched to a gene: 5. CDR1 is SGHRS, CDR2 YFSETQ, per germline. This CDR3 is CASSAGTGGFTEAFF. The DNA for the CDR3 is TGCGCCAGCAGCGCCGGGACAGGGGGCTTCACTGAAGCTTTCTTT. The full variable domain, rest sourced from reference TRBV5-1 and TRBJ1-1, is KAGVTQTPRYLIKTRGQQVTLSCSPISGHRSVSWYQQTPGQGLQFLFEYFSETQRNKGNFPGRFSGRQFSNSRSEMNVSTLELGDSALYLCASSAGTGGFTEAFFGQGTRLTVV.

This clonotype came up many times. The DNA for the CDR3 is TGTGCCAGCAGCGTAGGCGGGAGCACAGATACGCAGTATTTT. Encoded protein: CASSVGGSTDTQYF. This rearrangement joins TRBV9 to TRBJ2-3; TRBD2 is a possible D gene (5 bases). The CDR3 extends over 14 amino acids. Looked up from germline, CDR1 is SGDLS and CDR2 is YYNGEE. V lost 0 bases to trimming and J lost 0 bases, with 5 bases between them.

The sample holds a few counts of this clonotype. Given a much more abundant clone one base away, this may be a read error. The J gene is TRBJ1-1, the V gene TRBV6-5, with D possibly TRBD1 on 6 matching bases. Germline-derived CDR1 and CDR2 are MNHEY and SVGAGI. The CDR3 runs 13 residues. V lost 5 bases and J lost 1, with 8 bases in between. CDR3 sequence: CASSRGQNTEAFF. CDR3 bases: TGTGCCAGCAGTCGGGGACAGAACACTGAAGCTTTCTTT.

This clonotype was observed many times. The chain is built from TRBV12-3 or TRBV12-4 and TRBJ1-4, with 7 positions matching TRBD1. J was trimmed by 0 bases and V by 6 bases; bases with no gene match: 7. This CDR3 is 16 amino acids long. The CDR3 bases are TGTGCCAGCAGCAAGGACAGGACTCCAACTAATGAAAAACTGTTTTTT. This translates into CASSKDRTPTNEKLFF.

On this clonotype: The likely explanation is a read error, given a far larger clone one base away. The chain has TRBV6-1 and TRBJ2-7, with D uncertain. In germline, CDR1 is MNHNS, CDR2 SASEGT. The CDR3 contains 15 residues. The CDR3 DNA is TGTGCCACAAATCCGGGTCTAAGGACCTCCTACGGGCAGTACTTC. Protein: CATNPGLRTSYGQYF.

On this clonotype: Germline and junction disagree at one end, which may indicate a read error. The V call is TRBV7-3, the J call TRBJ2-3; no reliable D call. The CDR3 spans 14 residues. Germline lookup yields CDR1 SGHTA and CDR2 FQGTGA. As DNA, the CDR3 is TGTGTCAGCAGCTTAGAACCGTTGACAGATACGCAGTATTTT. The encoded protein is CVSSLEPLTDTQYF.

The genes are TRBV10-3 and TRBJ2-2; D tentatively reads TRBD1 or TRBD2 (5 bases each). The CDR3 runs to 14 residues. The V end was cut by 9 bases, the J end by 9 bases, with 20 bases between. CDR1 is ENHRY and CDR2 is SYGVKD in the germline V gene. CDR3 DNA: TGTGCCATACCGGGGACGGATAAGAGCCGGGAGCTGTTTTTT. This codes for CAIPGTDKSRELFF.

The sample holds many counts of this clonotype. The genes are TRBV4-2 and TRBJ2-2, with 10 positions matching TRBD2. The ends lost 0 bases at V and 4 bases at J; junction bases unmatched: 8. This CDR3 comprises 18 residues. The germline V gene encodes CDR1 LGHNA and CDR2 YNFKEQ. The CDR3 region has the DNA TGTGCCAGCAGCCAAGATTTAGCGGGGGGCGCGACCACCGGGGAGCTGTTTTTT. As protein: CASSQDLAGGATTGELFF.

This sequence joins TRBV6-5 and TRBJ1-2; D may be TRBD1 (5 bases). Trimming left V 6 bases short and J 4 bases short, with 15 bases between. The CDR3 sequence is 14 residues long. CDR1 and CDR2 (germline): MNHEY, SVGAGI. The CDR3 coding sequence is TGTGCCAGCAGCATCGCGGGGGACGGCTATGGCTACACCTTC. Translation: CASSIAGDGYGYTF.

This clonotype was recorded at least ten times. The CDR3 is CASSRGASTEAFF. The CDR3, as DNA: TGTGCCAGCAGCCGGGGGGCGTCCACTGAAGCTTTCTTT. The V and J genes are TRBV14 and TRBJ1-1; TRBD1 might be the D (6 bases). Trimming shortened V by 4 bases and J by 4 bases, and 10 bases separated the two germline ends. The CDR3 extends over 13 amino acids. Looked up from germline, CDR1 is SGHDN and CDR2 is FVKESK.

This clonotype was picked up many times. V gene TRBV20-1 combines with J gene TRBJ2-5; 8 bases fit TRBD2. The V gene end was trimmed by 1 base and the J gene end by 1 base; junction bases not matched to a gene: 5. The V gene's germline CDR1 is DFQATT and CDR2 SNEGSKA (reference sequence). The CDR3 spans 15 residues. The CDR3 sequence is CSARGGSGIQETQYF. For the CDR3, the DNA is TGCAGTGCTAGAGGTGGTAGCGGGATCCAAGAGACCCAGTACTTC.

The rearrangement uses TRBV9 and TRBJ1-2, with a possible D match to TRBD1 (6 bases). This CDR3 is built from 14 residues. Germline loops: CDR1 SGDLS, CDR2 YYNGEE. Trimming took off 0 bases at V and 8 bases at J, with 14 bases between the two ends. The CDR3 protein is CASSVDGLQGGYTF. The CDR3 DNA reads TGTGCCAGCAGCGTAGACGGGCTCCAGGGGGGCTACACCTTC.

With respect to this clonotype: Possible read error: a much larger clone is one base away. The genes are TRBV29-1 and TRBJ1-1, with 9 bases identical to TRBD1. Germline V CDR1 and CDR2: SQVTM, ANQGSEA. This CDR3 has 13 residues. The CDR3 region has the DNA TGCAGCGTAGAGGGACAGGGAGGCACTGAATCTTTCTTT. The encoded protein is CSVEGQGGTESFF.

This clonotype was counted many times. One junction end does not reproduce the germline sequence, and a read error may be involved. The V call is TRBV5-1, the J call TRBJ2-3; TRBD2 matches 9 bases. This CDR3 has 15 residues. Per the germline V gene, CDR1 is SGHRS and CDR2 is YFSETQ. The CDR3 sequence is CASRLVLAGQDTQYF. The CDR3 DNA sequence: TGCGCCAGCCGCTTGGTCCTAGCGGGACAAGATACGCAGTATTTT. Complete variable domain (other parts from reference TRBV5-1 and TRBJ2-3): KAGVTQTPRYLIKTRGQQVTLSCSPISGHRSVSWYQQTPGQGLQFLFEYFSETQRNKGNFPGRFSGRQFSNSRSEMNVSTLELGDSALYLCASRLVLAGQDTQYFGPGTRLTVL.

This clonotype was recorded at least ten times. The V and J genes are TRBV5-4 and TRBJ1-1; no definite D call. Trimming pared 1 base from V and 1 base from J, leaving 8 bases between. The CDR3 is 14 amino acids. Germline-derived CDR1 and CDR2 are SGHNT and YYREEE (reference sequence). CDR3 coding DNA: TGTGCCAGCAGCTTGAGGGAGGAGAACACTGAAGCTTTCTTT. Translated: CASSLREENTEAFF.

By sample fraction, this clonotype is medium-sized. The chain employs TRBV28 and TRBJ2-1; D call uncertain. Germline CDR1 is MDHEN and CDR2 is SYDVKM. Trimming removed 3 bases at V and 11 bases at J, with 8 bases between. This CDR3 region has 11 residues. The CDR3 reads CASSFQTKQFF. CDR3 nucleotides: TGTGCCAGCAGTTTCCAGACCAAGCAGTTCTTC.